A single sample is the source of the 32 T cell receptor beta chains below, sequenced in a study of PD-L1 blockade in urothelial cancer. Profiling relied on immunoSEQ multiplex PCR, and the TCRdb table lists in-frame clones only, not all of them. The sample includes some 42,000 clones, more than 75% of them seen just once. The material sequenced was PBMCs, taken around atezolizumab (anti-PD-L1) treatment. The origin of the receptors is a man in his 70s with urothelial cancer.

The count of this clone is one. V is TRBV10-3 and J is TRBJ2-2, with 7 bases lining up with TRBD2. This CDR3 region has 16 residues. Germline V gives CDR1 ENHRY, CDR2 SYGVKD. V trimming: 7 bases; J trimming: 2 bases; junction bases outside the gene matches: 10. The CDR3 is CAITSLLAENTGELFF. The CDR3, as DNA: TGTGCCATCACTTCTCTTCTAGCGGAAAACACCGGGGAGCTGTTTTTT.

The genes are TRBV6-5 and TRBJ2-7; 11 nucleotides agree with TRBD2. The J segment lost 2 bases and the V segment lost 5 bases, leaving 5 bases of the junction unmatched. CDR3 length equals 15 residues. Looked up from germline, CDR1 is MNHEY and CDR2 is SVGAGI. CDR3 bases: TGTGCCAGCAGTCTAGGGACTAGCGGTACCTACGAGCAGTACTTC. It is translated as CASSLGTSGTYEQYF.

The rearrangement links TRBV4-3 to TRBJ1-1; the D is unclear. The CDR3 is 13 amino acids. CDR1 is LGHNA, CDR2 YSLEER, per germline. V lost 3 bases and J 0 bases, leaving 5 bases between the germline ends. DNA for the CDR3: TGCGCCAGCAGCCAGTTATTGAACACTGAAGCTTTCTTT. It translates to CASSQLLNTEAFF.

The rearrangement links TRBV29-1 to TRBJ2-1, with D possibly matching TRBD2 (6 bases). CDR3 size: 12 residues. The V gene's germline CDR1 is SQVTM and CDR2 ANQGSEA. Trimming left V 0 bases short and J 8 bases short, with 8 bases between. Here the CDR3 DNA reads TGCAGCGTTGAAGATCTAGCGTATGAGCAGTTCTTC. This codes for CSVEDLAYEQFF.

The rearrangement joins TRBV4-3 to TRBJ1-1; 7 bases map to TRBD1. V gave up 0 bases and J gave up 3 bases; unmatched junction bases: 7. The germline V gene encodes CDR1 LGHNA and CDR2 YSLEER. The CDR3 has 16 amino acids. CDR3 coding DNA: TGCGCCAGCAGCCAAGATAATGACAGGGCGGACACTGAAGCTTTCTTT. Its translation is CASSQDNDRADTEAFF.

This chain connects TRBV19 to TRBJ1-2; weak D call: TRBD1 (5 bases). The CDR3 is 14 amino acids. Germline CDR1 LNHDA, CDR2 SQIVND (reference sequence). The V end lost 5 bases, the J end lost 4 bases, and 14 bases lay between the germline ends. CDR3 amino acids: CASSSDRGSYGYTF. The CDR3, as DNA: TGTGCCAGTAGTTCCGACAGAGGAAGCTATGGCTACACCTTC.

The chain combines TRBV10-3 with TRBJ2-7; tentative D call: TRBD2 (6 bases). The length of the CDR3 is 13 residues. Germline V gene data show CDR1 as ENHRY and CDR2 as SYGVKD. Between the trimmed V and J ends, which lost 7 bases and 2 bases, there was a span of 12 bases. For the CDR3, the DNA is TGTGCCATCAAATCGGGAGACGCCTACGAGCAGTACTTC. This codes for CAIKSGDAYEQYF.

Here the CDR3 reads CASSPQGGAKNIQYF. As DNA, the CDR3 is TGTGCCAGTAGTCCCCAGGGGGGTGCCAAAAACATTCAGTACTTC. This chain connects TRBV19 to TRBJ2-4; maybe TRBD1 (7 bases). Germline loops: CDR1 LNHDA, CDR2 SQIVND (reference sequence). V was cut by 5 bases and J by 1 base, with 12 bases left in between. The CDR3 contains 15 residues.

The chain links TRBV11-2 to TRBJ1-1, with D possibly TRBD1 on 5 matching bases. V lost 5 bases and J 3 bases, leaving 10 bases between the germline ends. CDR1 is SGHAT and CDR2 is FQNNGV in the germline V gene. The CDR3 is 13 residues long. The DNA of the CDR3 is TGTGCCAGCAGCGGGGGGTTCGACACTGAAGCTTTCTTT. Its protein product is CASSGGFDTEAFF.

The CDR3 here is CASSLMAGYNEQFF. CDR3 bases: TGTGCCAGCAGCTTAATGGCGGGGTACAATGAGCAGTTCTTC. The rearrangement links TRBV11-2 to TRBJ2-1, with D possibly TRBD2 on 6 matching bases. V was cut by 2 bases and J by 4 bases, with 9 bases left in between. This CDR3 has 14 amino acids. Germline V gene sequence: CDR1 SGHAT, CDR2 FQNNGV.

V is TRBV5-6 and J is TRBJ2-3; 8 nucleotides line up with TRBD2. The length of the CDR3 is 13 residues. The V segment lost 4 bases and the J segment 6 bases; nucleotides outside the gene matches: 4. Germline values: CDR1 SGHDT, CDR2 YYEEEE. In DNA form, the CDR3 reads TGTGCCAGCAGCCCCGGGAGGGGCGATACGCAGTATTTT. Residues: CASSPGRGDTQYF. Complete variable domain (other parts from reference TRBV5-6 and TRBJ2-3): DAGVTQSPTHLIKTRGQQVTLRCSPKSGHDTVSWYQQALGQGPQFIFQYYEEEERQRGNFPDRFSGHQFPNYSSELNVNALLLGDSALYLCASSPGRGDTQYFGPGTRLTVL.

CDR3 in DNA: TGTGCCACCAGCAGAGATAAGACTAGCGGGGAGCCAGATACGCAGTATTTT. It codes for CATSRDKTSGEPDTQYF. The chain carries TRBV15 and TRBJ2-3; 11 bases line up with TRBD2. With V trimmed by 0 bases and J by 4 bases, 6 bases remained unmatched. This CDR3 is built from 17 residues. The germline gives CDR1 LNHNV, CDR2 YYDKDF (reference sequence).

This clone is labeled as medium-sized. This rearrangement joins TRBV5-1 to TRBJ1-2; 11 bases map to TRBD1. The J segment lost 8 bases and the V segment lost 0 bases, leaving 6 bases of the junction unmatched. The CDR3 runs 15 residues. Per germline, CDR1 SGHRS and CDR2 YFSETQ. The CDR3 protein is CASSLAGTGGEGYTF. The CDR3 nucleotides are TGCGCCAGCAGCTTGGCCGGGACAGGGGGGGAAGGCTACACCTTC.

This chain connects TRBV5-1 to TRBJ2-1; D call uncertain. V was shortened by 8 bases and J by 0 bases, with 15 bases between the two germline ends. Germline values: CDR1 SGHRS, CDR2 YFSETQ. The CDR3 contains 15 residues. The CDR3 spells CASSISLRSYNEQFF. The CDR3 DNA sequence: TGCGCCAGTTCTATATCACTTCGCTCCTACAATGAGCAGTTCTTC.

The chain carries TRBV5-1 and TRBJ2-6; tentative D call: TRBD1 (6 bases). The V end lost 9 bases, the J end lost 11 bases, and 27 bases lay between the germline ends. Germline CDR1 reads SGHRS; CDR2 reads YFSETQ. The length of the CDR3 is 16 residues. CDR3 protein: CATLPMGRGPSDVLTF. The CDR3 DNA sequence: TGCGCCACCCTCCCTATGGGCAGGGGACCATCGGACGTCCTGACTTTC.

The rearrangement uses TRBV19 and TRBJ2-7; no clear D gene. In germline, CDR1 is LNHDA, CDR2 SQIVND (reference sequence). The CDR3 has 15 amino acids. V lost 6 bases and J lost 3, with 18 bases in between. The CDR3 loop reads CASRGSSEPYYEQYF. CDR3 bases: TGTGCCAGTAGAGGCTCGAGCGAGCCTTACTACGAGCAGTACTTC.

CDR3 in DNA: TGTGCCATCAGTGAGGGTACCCCGACGGGAGGCTACGAGCAGTACTTC. Its protein is CAISEGTPTGGYEQYF. V usage is TRBV10-3 and J usage is TRBJ2-7; 7 bases match TRBD2. Germline-derived CDR1 and CDR2 are ENHRY and SYGVKD. The V segment lost 2 bases and the J segment 3 bases; nucleotides outside the gene matches: 10. The CDR3 is made up of 16 amino acids.

The chain carries TRBV10-3 and TRBJ2-1; TRBD1 agrees at 9 bases. Trimming cost V 7 bases and J 0 bases; bases outside gene matches: 7. The CDR3 extends over 16 amino acids. CDR1 and CDR2 (germline): ENHRY, SYGVKD. The CDR3 reads CAIMGQGLSSYNEQFF. CDR3 DNA: TGTGCCATCATGGGACAGGGACTGAGCTCCTACAATGAGCAGTTCTTC.

The chain links TRBV29-1 to TRBJ2-7; 8 nucleotides match TRBD1. The CDR3 loop spans 15 amino acids. V lost 7 bases to trimming and J lost 2 bases; unmatched junction nucleotides: 13. CDR1 is SQVTM, CDR2 ANQGSEA, per germline. The CDR3 here is CSADRGAEGTYEQYF. The CDR3 DNA follows: TGCAGCGCAGACAGGGGCGCGGAGGGGACCTACGAGCAGTACTTC.

V and J are TRBV6-5 and TRBJ2-3, with D perhaps TRBD2 (6 bases). The CDR3 is 14 amino acids. Germline CDR1 and CDR2: MNHEY and SVGAGI. The germline V and J ends were trimmed by 6 bases and 2 bases, with 12 bases remaining between them. The CDR3 sequence: CASRQGLYTDTQYF. CDR3 nucleotides: TGTGCCAGCAGGCAGGGACTCTACACAGATACGCAGTATTTT.

The chain links TRBV2 to TRBJ2-7, with 11 bases identical to TRBD2. The V segment lost 6 bases and the J segment 6 bases; nucleotides outside the gene matches: 13. Germline lookup yields CDR1 SNHLY and CDR2 FYNNEI. This CDR3 is built from 16 residues. The CDR3 reads CASRGAQLAGVGEQYF. CDR3 DNA sequence: TGTGCCAGCAGGGGAGCCCAACTAGCGGGAGTCGGCGAGCAGTACTTC.

The gene calls are TRBV5-5 and TRBJ2-1; D is unresolved. CDR1 and CDR2 (germline): SGHKS, YYEKEE (reference sequence). The CDR3 covers 13 residues. V shed 0 bases and J shed 5 bases, with 6 bases lying between them. Here the CDR3 reads CASSLDSNNEQFF. In DNA, the CDR3 is TGTGCCAGCAGCTTGGACTCTAACAATGAGCAGTTCTTC.

The rearrangement joins TRBV27 to TRBJ1-2; D uncertain. The CDR3 covers 13 residues. Trimming shortened V by 6 bases and J by 4 bases, and 12 bases separated the two germline ends. The germline V gene has CDR1 MNHEY and CDR2 SMNVEV (reference sequence). CDR3 loop: CASSQGSGYGYTF. CDR3 bases: TGTGCCAGCAGCCAAGGTTCAGGCTATGGCTACACCTTC.

The chain recombines TRBV7-9 with TRBJ1-2, with TRBD1 as a possible D gene (5 bases). Germline CDR1 SEHNR, CDR2 FQNEAQ (reference sequence). V lost 0 bases and J 0 bases, leaving 5 bases between the germline ends. The length of the CDR3 is 14 residues. DNA of the CDR3: TGTGCCAGCAGCTTAGCCAGGGCTAACTATGGCTACACCTTC. Protein: CASSLARANYGYTF.

The rearrangement joins TRBV5-1 to TRBJ2-3; D may be TRBD2 (6 bases). CDR3 length: 16 residues. Per germline, CDR1 SGHRS and CDR2 YFSETQ. V was trimmed by 5 bases and J by 1 base, leaving 17 bases between them. The CDR3 bases are TGCGCCAGCAGTATTGGTGGGGCTAGCGGCACAGATACGCAGTATTTT. As protein: CASSIGGASGTDTQYF.

The chain links TRBV29-1 to TRBJ1-1; the match to TRBD1 covers 9 bases. The germline V gene encodes CDR1 SQVTM and CDR2 ANQGSEA. The CDR3 sequence is 13 residues long. The junction had 3 bases not matched to a gene; V was cut back by 4 bases and J by 3 bases. The CDR3 loop is CSVGRQGDTEAFF. CDR3 bases: TGCAGCGTTGGGCGACAGGGGGACACTGAAGCTTTCTTT.

This clone was detected a few times. The gene calls are TRBV10-3 and TRBJ1-2; possible D gene TRBD1, 5 bases. V lost 2 bases, J lost 8 bases, and 15 bases lay in between. The length of the CDR3 is 14 residues. Germline loops: CDR1 ENHRY, CDR2 SYGVKD. CDR3 DNA: TGTGCCATCAGTGAGGAGCAGGGTAGGGAAGGCTACACCTTC. Protein sequence: CAISEEQGREGYTF.

V and J are TRBV4-3 and TRBJ2-6; 8 nucleotides match TRBD1. The CDR3 is made up of 19 amino acids. CDR1 LGHNA and CDR2 YSLEER come from the germline V gene. V lost 2 bases to trimming and J lost 1 base; unmatched junction nucleotides: 10. CDR3: CASSQTSAGGRSGANVLTF. The CDR3 region has the DNA TGCGCCAGCAGCCAAACATCGGCAGGGGGCCGATCTGGGGCCAACGTCCTGACTTTC.

The chain combines TRBV7-2 with TRBJ2-3; D is perhaps TRBD2 (6 bases). CDR3 size: 17 residues. V was clipped by 2 bases and J by 6 bases, with 21 bases between them. Looked up from germline, CDR1 is SGHTA and CDR2 is FQGNSA. In DNA form, the CDR3 reads TGTGCCAGCAGCTTACAATTCGGCGGGACGACGGCGGATACGCAGTATTTT. This gives the protein CASSLQFGGTTADTQYF.

This clone turned up a few times. This chain uses TRBV2 with TRBJ2-7; weak D call: TRBD2 (6 bases). Trimming stripped 3 bases from V and 6 bases from J, with 12 bases between. CDR1 is SNHLY, CDR2 FYNNEI, per germline. The CDR3 covers 13 residues. The CDR3 is CASSELRESEQYF. The CDR3 DNA reads as TGTGCCAGCAGTGAGCTGCGGGAATCCGAGCAGTACTTC.

The chain has TRBV27 and TRBJ1-2; 11 bases fit TRBD1. Germline CDR1 MNHEY, CDR2 SMNVEV (reference sequence). This CDR3 is built from 16 residues. The ends lost 5 bases at V and 2 bases at J; junction bases unmatched: 7. CDR3 in amino acids: CASSPRTGGGNYGYTF. The CDR3 region has the DNA TGTGCCAGCAGTCCCAGGACAGGGGGCGGGAACTATGGCTACACCTTC.

CDR3 nucleotide sequence: TGTGCCAGCAGTTTGGGACAGGGGTACACTGAAGCTTTCTTT. Encoded protein: CASSLGQGYTEAFF. The chain carries TRBV28 and TRBJ1-1; 10 positions agree with TRBD1. V dropped 3 bases and J dropped 3; count of bases not matched to a gene: 1. CDR1 is MDHEN and CDR2 is SYDVKM in the germline V gene. This CDR3 contains 14 residues.